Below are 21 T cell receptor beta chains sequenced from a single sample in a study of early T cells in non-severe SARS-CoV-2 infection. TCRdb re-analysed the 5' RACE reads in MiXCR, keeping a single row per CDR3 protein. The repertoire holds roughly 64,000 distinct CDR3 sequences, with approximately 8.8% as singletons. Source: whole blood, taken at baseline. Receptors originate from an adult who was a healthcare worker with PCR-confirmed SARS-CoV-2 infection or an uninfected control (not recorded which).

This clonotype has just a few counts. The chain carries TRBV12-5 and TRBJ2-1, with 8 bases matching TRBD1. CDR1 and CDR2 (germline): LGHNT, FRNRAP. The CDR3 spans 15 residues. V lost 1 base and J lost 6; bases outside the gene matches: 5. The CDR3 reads CASGLDPGQVNEQFF. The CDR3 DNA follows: TGTGCTAGTGGTTTGGACCCGGGACAGGTCAATGAGCAGTTCTTC.

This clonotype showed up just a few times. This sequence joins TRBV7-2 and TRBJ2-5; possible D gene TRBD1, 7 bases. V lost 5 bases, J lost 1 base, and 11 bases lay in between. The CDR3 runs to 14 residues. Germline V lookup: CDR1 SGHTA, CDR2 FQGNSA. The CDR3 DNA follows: TGTGCCAGCAGCCAGGGGGGTGCCCAAGAGACCCAGTACTTC. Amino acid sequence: CASSQGGAQETQYF.

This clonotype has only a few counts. Here the CDR3 DNA reads TGCGCCAGCACCACCCCCTGGATAGCGGGAGAAGGCACAGATACGCAGTATTTT. Translation gives CASTTPWIAGEGTDTQYF. The rearrangement links TRBV5-1 to TRBJ2-3; 9 positions agree with TRBD2. The V gene's germline CDR1 is SGHRS and CDR2 YFSETQ. The CDR3 loop spans 18 amino acids. V was clipped by 6 bases and J by 1 base; unmatched bases: 15.

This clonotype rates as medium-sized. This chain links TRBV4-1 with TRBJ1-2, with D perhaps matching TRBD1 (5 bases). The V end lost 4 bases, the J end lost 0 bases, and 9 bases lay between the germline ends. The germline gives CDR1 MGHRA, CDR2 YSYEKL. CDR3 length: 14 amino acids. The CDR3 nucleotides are TGCGCCAGCAGCCCCCCAGGGTCTAACTATGGCTACACCTTC. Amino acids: CASSPPGSNYGYTF.

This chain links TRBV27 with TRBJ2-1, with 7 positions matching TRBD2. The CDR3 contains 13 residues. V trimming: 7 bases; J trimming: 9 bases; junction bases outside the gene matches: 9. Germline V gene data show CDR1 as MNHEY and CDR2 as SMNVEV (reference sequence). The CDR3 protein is CASTPRLAGEQFF. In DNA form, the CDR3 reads TGTGCCAGCACCCCTAGACTAGCTGGTGAGCAGTTCTTC.

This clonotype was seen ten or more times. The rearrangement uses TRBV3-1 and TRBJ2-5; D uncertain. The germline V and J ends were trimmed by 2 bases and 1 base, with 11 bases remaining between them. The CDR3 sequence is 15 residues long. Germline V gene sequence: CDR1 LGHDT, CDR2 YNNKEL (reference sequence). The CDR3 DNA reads TGTGCCAGCAGCCAAACAACAGAATTCCAAGAGACCCAGTACTTC. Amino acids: CASSQTTEFQETQYF.

CDR3 nucleotides: TGTGCCAGCAGCTTGGCCCGGCGGGAGGGTAATGAGCAGTTCTTC. It specifies CASSLARREGNEQFF. The chain recombines TRBV5-6 with TRBJ2-1; 9 positions agree with TRBD2. Losses at the gene ends were 0 bases for V and 7 bases for J; bases not matched to a gene: 5. CDR1 and CDR2 (germline): SGHDT, YYEEEE. The CDR3 is made up of 15 amino acids.

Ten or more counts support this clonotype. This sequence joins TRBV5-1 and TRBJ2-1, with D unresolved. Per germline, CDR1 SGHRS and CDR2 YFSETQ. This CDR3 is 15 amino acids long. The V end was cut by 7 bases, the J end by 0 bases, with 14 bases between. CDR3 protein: CASLPAAFSYNEQFF. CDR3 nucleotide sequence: TGCGCCAGCCTACCGGCGGCCTTCTCCTACAATGAGCAGTTCTTC.

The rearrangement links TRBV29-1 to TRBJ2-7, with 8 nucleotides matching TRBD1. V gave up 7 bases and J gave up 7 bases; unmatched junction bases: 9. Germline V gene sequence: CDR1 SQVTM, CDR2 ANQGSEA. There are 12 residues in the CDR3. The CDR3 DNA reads TGCAGCGGTAGTGACAGGGGCGAGGAGCAGTACTTC. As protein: CSGSDRGEEQYF.

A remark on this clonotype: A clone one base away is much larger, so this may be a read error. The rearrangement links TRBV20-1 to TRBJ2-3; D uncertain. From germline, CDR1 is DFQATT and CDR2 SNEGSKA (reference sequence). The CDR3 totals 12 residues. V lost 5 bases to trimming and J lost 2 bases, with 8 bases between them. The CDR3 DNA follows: TGCAGTGCTCCCCCCCACACAGATACGCAGTATTTT. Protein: CSAPPHTDTQYF.

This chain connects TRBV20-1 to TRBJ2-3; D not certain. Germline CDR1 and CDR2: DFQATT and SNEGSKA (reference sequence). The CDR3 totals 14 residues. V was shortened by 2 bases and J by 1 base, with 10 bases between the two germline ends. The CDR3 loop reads CSARWVLGTDTQYF. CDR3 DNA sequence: TGCAGTGCTAGATGGGTCCTGGGCACAGATACGCAGTATTTT.

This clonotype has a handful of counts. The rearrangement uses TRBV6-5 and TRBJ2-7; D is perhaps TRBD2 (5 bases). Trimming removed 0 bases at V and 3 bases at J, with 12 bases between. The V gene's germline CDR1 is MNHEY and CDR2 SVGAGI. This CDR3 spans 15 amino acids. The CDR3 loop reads CASSYSAGEGYEQYF. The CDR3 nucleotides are TGTGCCAGCAGTTACTCAGCAGGAGAGGGCTACGAGCAGTACTTC.

The CDR3 nucleotides read TGCAGTGCTCAAACAGGGTTGGGGAATGAGCAGTTCTTC. This encodes CSAQTGLGNEQFF. This chain uses TRBV20-1 with TRBJ2-1, with D possibly being TRBD1 (6 bases). Trimming took 5 bases from V and 7 from J, leaving 15 bases between them. CDR1 DFQATT and CDR2 SNEGSKA come from the germline V gene (reference sequence). This CDR3 has 13 residues.

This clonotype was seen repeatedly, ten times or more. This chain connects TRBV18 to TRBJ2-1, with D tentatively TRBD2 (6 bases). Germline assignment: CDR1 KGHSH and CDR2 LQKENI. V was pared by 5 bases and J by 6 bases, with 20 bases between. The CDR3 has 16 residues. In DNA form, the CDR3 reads TGTGCCAGCTCAGCCATGGGAGGTACCGGAGGCAATGAGCAGTTCTTC. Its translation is CASSAMGGTGGNEQFF.

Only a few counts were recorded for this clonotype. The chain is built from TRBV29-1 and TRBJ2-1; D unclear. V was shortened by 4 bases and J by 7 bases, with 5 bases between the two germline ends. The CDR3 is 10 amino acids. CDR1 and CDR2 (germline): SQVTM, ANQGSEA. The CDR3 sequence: CSVVANEQFF. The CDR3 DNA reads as TGCAGCGTTGTGGCGAATGAGCAGTTCTTC.

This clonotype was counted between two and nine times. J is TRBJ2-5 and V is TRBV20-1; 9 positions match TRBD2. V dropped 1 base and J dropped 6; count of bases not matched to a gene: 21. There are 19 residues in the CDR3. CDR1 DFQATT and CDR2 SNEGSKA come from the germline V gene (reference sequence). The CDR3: CSARGGPGRTSAWVKTQYF. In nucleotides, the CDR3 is TGCAGTGCTAGAGGAGGTCCAGGGCGGACTAGCGCTTGGGTAAAGACCCAGTACTTC.

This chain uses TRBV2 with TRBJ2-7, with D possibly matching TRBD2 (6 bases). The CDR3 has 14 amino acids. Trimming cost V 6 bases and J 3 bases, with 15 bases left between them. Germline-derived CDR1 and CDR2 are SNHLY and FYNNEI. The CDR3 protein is CASSAGGQGYEQYF. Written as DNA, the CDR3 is TGTGCCAGCAGCGCCGGAGGGCAGGGCTACGAGCAGTACTTC.

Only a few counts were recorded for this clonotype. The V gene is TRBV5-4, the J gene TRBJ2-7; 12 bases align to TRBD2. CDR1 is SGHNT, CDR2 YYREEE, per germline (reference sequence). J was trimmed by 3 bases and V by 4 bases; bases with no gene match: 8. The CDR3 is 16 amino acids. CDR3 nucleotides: TGTGCCAGCAGCACACGGACTAGCGGGAATATCTACGAGCAGTACTTC. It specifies CASSTRTSGNIYEQYF.

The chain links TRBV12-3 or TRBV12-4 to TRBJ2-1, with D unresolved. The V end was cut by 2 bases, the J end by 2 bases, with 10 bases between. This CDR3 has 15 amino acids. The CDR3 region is CASSLSINTYNEQFF. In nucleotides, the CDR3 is TGTGCCAGCAGTTTAAGCATTAACACCTACAATGAGCAGTTCTTC.

CDR3 in amino acids: CATSDPQGIITDTQYF. Written as DNA, the CDR3 is TGTGCCACCAGTGACCCGCAGGGGATAATCACAGATACGCAGTATTTT. The V and J genes are TRBV24-1 and TRBJ2-3, with TRBD1 as a possible D gene (6 bases). V gave up 4 bases and J gave up 2 bases, with 15 bases separating them. Germline V gene sequence: CDR1 KGHDR, CDR2 SFDVKD. CDR3 length: 16 residues.

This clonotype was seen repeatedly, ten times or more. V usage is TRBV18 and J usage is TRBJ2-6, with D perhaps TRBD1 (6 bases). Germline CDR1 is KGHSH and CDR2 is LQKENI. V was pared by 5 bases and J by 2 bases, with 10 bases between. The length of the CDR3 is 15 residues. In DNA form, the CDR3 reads TGTGCCAGCTCAACAACAGGGACTGGGGCCAACGTCCTGACTTTC. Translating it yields CASSTTGTGANVLTF.